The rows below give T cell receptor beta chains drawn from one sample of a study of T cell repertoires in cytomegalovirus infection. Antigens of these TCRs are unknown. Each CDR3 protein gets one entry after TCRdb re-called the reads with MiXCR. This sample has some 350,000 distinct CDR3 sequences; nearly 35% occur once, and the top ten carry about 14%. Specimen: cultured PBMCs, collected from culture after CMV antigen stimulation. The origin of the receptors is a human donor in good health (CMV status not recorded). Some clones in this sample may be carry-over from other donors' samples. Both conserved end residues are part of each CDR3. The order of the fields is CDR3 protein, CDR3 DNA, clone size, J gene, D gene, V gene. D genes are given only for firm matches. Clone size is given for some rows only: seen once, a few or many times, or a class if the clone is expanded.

CDR3 protein: CASSFLQGSSYNSPLHF
CDR3 DNA: TGTGCCAGCAGTTTTCTCCAGGGAAGCTCCTATAATTCACCCCTCCACTTT
clone size: .
J gene: TRBJ1-6
D gene: .
V gene: TRBV27

CDR3 protein: CASSSLDDPNTEAFF
CDR3 DNA: TGTGCCAGCAGTTCCCTGGACGACCCGAACACTGAAGCTTTCTTT
clone size: few
J gene: TRBJ1-1
D gene: .
V gene: TRBV6-2/TRBV6-3

CDR3 protein: CASSPIPRYGYTF
CDR3 DNA: TGTGCCAGCAGTCCGATCCCACGTTATGGCTACACCTTC
clone size: .
J gene: TRBJ1-2
D gene: .
V gene: TRBV27

CDR3 protein: CASSLTSRSGANVLTF
CDR3 DNA: TGTGCCAGCAGCTTGACTAGCCGCTCTGGGGCCAACGTCCTGACTTTC
clone size: few
J gene: TRBJ2-6
D gene: TRBD2
V gene: TRBV11-2

CDR3 protein: CASSTRDSNYNEQFF
CDR3 DNA: TGTGCCAGCAGTACCCGGGACAGCAACTACAATGAGCAGTTCTTC
clone size: .
J gene: TRBJ2-1
D gene: TRBD1
V gene: TRBV27

CDR3 protein: CASSYSSSGHPGFDTIYF
CDR3 DNA: TGTGCCAGCAGTTACTCTTCGTCGGGACACCCTGGTTTTGACACCATATATTTT
clone size: .
J gene: TRBJ1-3
D gene: .
V gene: TRBV6-2/TRBV6-3

CDR3 protein: CASSSSSWNEQFF
CDR3 DNA: TGTGCCAGTAGTTCCTCTAGCTGGAATGAGCAGTTCTTC
clone size: .
J gene: TRBJ2-1
D gene: .
V gene: TRBV19

CDR3 protein: CASSYHVTGGSGANVLTF
CDR3 DNA: TGTGCCAGCAGTTACCACGTAACAGGGGGTTCTGGGGCCAACGTCCTGACTTTC
clone size: .
J gene: TRBJ2-6
D gene: TRBD1
V gene: TRBV6-5

CDR3 protein: CASSFRVSSTDTQYF
CDR3 DNA: TGTGCCAGCAGTTTTCGGGTATCTAGCACAGATACGCAGTATTTT
clone size: once
J gene: TRBJ2-3
D gene: .
V gene: TRBV12-3/TRBV12-4

CDR3 protein: CASSQDVTSGSITYEQYF
CDR3 DNA: TGCGCCAGCAGCCAAGATGTTACTAGCGGGAGTATCACCTACGAGCAGTACTTC
clone size: .
J gene: TRBJ2-7
D gene: TRBD2
V gene: TRBV4-1

CDR3 protein: CASSPTGTVIRGYTF
CDR3 DNA: TGTGCCAGTAGTCCTACCGGGACTGTAATCAGGGGCTACACCTTC
clone size: .
J gene: TRBJ1-2
D gene: .
V gene: TRBV19

CDR3 protein: CASRPSGNNEQFF
CDR3 DNA: TGTGCCAGTAGGCCTAGCGGAAACAATGAGCAGTTCTTC
clone size: .
J gene: TRBJ2-1
D gene: TRBD2
V gene: TRBV19

CDR3 protein: CASSPDRAGQPQHF
CDR3 DNA: TGTGCCAGCAGTCCGGACAGGGCGGGTCAGCCCCAGCATTTT
clone size: .
J gene: TRBJ1-5
D gene: TRBD1
V gene: TRBV5-4

CDR3 protein: CASGLVAGGFYNEQFF
CDR3 DNA: TGTGCTAGTGGTTTGGTTGCGGGAGGTTTCTACAATGAGCAGTTCTTC
clone size: .
J gene: TRBJ2-1
D gene: TRBD2
V gene: TRBV12-5

CDR3 protein: CASSGSRGTAAKNIQYF
CDR3 DNA: TGTGCCAGCAGTGGGTCGCGAGGGACCGCAGCCAAAAACATTCAGTACTTC
clone size: .
J gene: TRBJ2-4
D gene: .
V gene: TRBV6-1

CDR3 protein: CASSLVPDSYEQYF
CDR3 DNA: TGTGCCAGCAGTTTAGTACCCGACAGCTACGAGCAGTACTTC
clone size: few
J gene: TRBJ2-7
D gene: .
V gene: TRBV27

CDR3 protein: CASSTGLAGIAKNIQYF
CDR3 DNA: TGTGCCAGCAGCACGGGACTAGCGGGCATAGCCAAAAACATTCAGTACTTC
clone size: few
J gene: TRBJ2-4
D gene: TRBD2
V gene: TRBV11-2

CDR3 protein: CSARKSGRDSSWNSPLHF
CDR3 DNA: TGCAGTGCTAGAAAGAGTGGGAGGGACAGCTCCTGGAATTCACCCCTCCACTTT
clone size: .
J gene: TRBJ1-6
D gene: TRBD1
V gene: TRBV20-1

CDR3 protein: CASSQEGVPTETQYF
CDR3 DNA: TGCGCCAGCAGCCAAGAAGGTGTGCCGACGGAGACCCAGTACTTC
clone size: few
J gene: TRBJ2-5
D gene: .
V gene: TRBV4-3

CDR3 protein: CASSWRGYEQFF
CDR3 DNA: TGTGCCAGCAGTTGGAGGGGGTATGAGCAGTTCTTC
clone size: .
J gene: TRBJ2-1
D gene: .
V gene: TRBV27

CDR3 protein: CASSPRTSGSSGELFF
CDR3 DNA: TGTGCCAGCAGTCCCCGGACTAGCGGGAGCTCCGGGGAGCTGTTTTTT
clone size: .
J gene: TRBJ2-2
D gene: TRBD2
V gene: TRBV27

CDR3 protein: CAWSSNVRNQPQHF
CDR3 DNA: TGTGCCTGGAGTTCCAATGTAAGAAATCAGCCCCAGCATTTT
clone size: few
J gene: TRBJ1-5
D gene: .
V gene: TRBV30

CDR3 protein: CSARDLRVGNTIYF
CDR3 DNA: TGCAGTGCTAGAGATCTCAGGGTTGGAAACACCATATATTTT
clone size: few
J gene: TRBJ1-3
D gene: .
V gene: TRBV20-1

CDR3 protein: CASSPPGLAESGHEQYF
CDR3 DNA: TGTGCCAGCAGTCCCCCGGGGCTAGCGGAGAGTGGCCACGAGCAGTACTTC
clone size: .
J gene: TRBJ2-7
D gene: TRBD2
V gene: TRBV27

CDR3 protein: CASRRGDGGTDTQYF
CDR3 DNA: TGTGCCAGCAGACGTGGGGATGGGGGCACAGATACGCAGTATTTT
clone size: .
J gene: TRBJ2-3
D gene: .
V gene: TRBV11-2